The 28 T cell receptor beta chains given below trace back to one sample, sequenced in a study of CD8 T cells in Susac syndrome. After extraction with the RNeasy kit, roughly 0.5 to 1 ug of the RNA was reverse transcribed using random hexamers. TCRdb reprocessed the immunoSEQ multiplex PCR reads with MiXCR, giving one entry per CDR3 protein. In the table there are 40,000 to 55,000 distinct CDR3 sequences, 93% of which are singletons. Sequencing was carried out using CD8+ T cells from PBMCs. Every receptor here comes from a human donor with multiple sclerosis.

The chain links TRBV7-3 to TRBJ1-2; no clear D. CDR1 and CDR2 (germline): SGHTA, FQGTGA. V lost 4 bases and J 0 bases, leaving 12 bases between the germline ends. This CDR3 comprises 15 residues. The CDR3 nucleotides read TGTGCCAGCAGCTCCCTGACACTAACTAACTATGGCTACACCTTC. Protein sequence: CASSSLTLTNYGYTF.

V is TRBV6-5 and J is TRBJ2-3; D could derive from TRBD1 or TRBD2 (5 bases each). Germline V gene lookup returns CDR1 MNHEY and CDR2 SVGAGI. Trimming removed 1 base at V and 6 bases at J, with 11 bases between. The CDR3 has 14 amino acids. The CDR3 DNA sequence: TGTGCCAGCAGTTACTACCCCGGGGCCGATACGCAGTATTTT. This translates into CASSYYPGADTQYF.

The rearrangement joins TRBV19 to TRBJ2-7; D is ambiguous. V was trimmed by 5 bases and J by 2 bases, leaving 10 bases between them. The CDR3 contains 13 residues. Germline V gene lookup returns CDR1 LNHDA and CDR2 SQIVND (reference sequence). The CDR3 DNA reads as TGTGCCAGTAGTCCCGGCGGAGCCTACGAGCAGTACTTC. It specifies CASSPGGAYEQYF.

This chain connects TRBV27 to TRBJ2-7, with a tentative D call TRBD2 (7 bases). CDR3 length: 14 residues. Per germline, CDR1 MNHEY and CDR2 SMNVEV (reference sequence). V lost 4 bases to trimming and J lost 2 bases, with 12 bases between them. The CDR3 is CASSSRGAAYEQYF. For the CDR3, the DNA is TGTGCCAGCAGTTCCCGGGGGGCTGCCTACGAGCAGTACTTC.

CDR3 region: CASSQDSRTYEQYF. Here the CDR3 DNA reads TGCGCCAGCAGCCAAGATTCACGGACCTACGAGCAGTACTTC. This chain links TRBV4-3 with TRBJ2-7; D is undetermined. V lost 0 bases and J lost 2, with 8 bases in between. Per the germline V gene, CDR1 is LGHNA and CDR2 is YSLEER. The CDR3 is made up of 14 amino acids.

The chain recombines TRBV20-1 with TRBJ1-2, with 7 bases aligning to TRBD1. This CDR3 is 14 amino acids long. The germline V gene encodes CDR1 DFQATT and CDR2 SNEGSKA (reference sequence). The ends lost 3 bases at V and 4 bases at J; junction bases unmatched: 8. For the CDR3, the DNA is TGCAGTGCTAGGTCTCGGGACAGCGTCTATGGCTACACCTTC. It codes for CSARSRDSVYGYTF.

The chain recombines TRBV7-9 with TRBJ1-3; D remains unclear. The germline V gene encodes CDR1 SEHNR and CDR2 FQNEAQ (reference sequence). V was clipped by 4 bases and J by 2 bases, with 12 bases between them. The CDR3 has 15 residues. The CDR3 coding sequence is TGTGCCAGCAGCTCATGGACGGCTACTGGAAACACCATATATTTT. It is translated as CASSSWTATGNTIYF.

V gene TRBV5-6 combines with J gene TRBJ2-1, with D perhaps being TRBD1 or TRBD2 (5 bases each). The CDR3 spans 16 residues. V lost 1 base and J 3 bases, leaving 14 bases between the germline ends. Germline lookup yields CDR1 SGHDT and CDR2 YYEEEE. This CDR3 is CASSLNPGTYYNEQFF. CDR3 in DNA: TGTGCCAGCAGCTTGAACCCGGGGACCTACTACAATGAGCAGTTCTTC. The complete variable domain, with remaining parts taken from reference TRBV5-6 and TRBJ2-1, reads DAGVTQSPTHLIKTRGQQVTLRCSPKSGHDTVSWYQQALGQGPQFIFQYYEEEERQRGNFPDRFSGHQFPNYSSELNVNALLLGDSALYLCASSLNPGTYYNEQFFGPGTRLTVL.

This clonotype showed up just once. The chain employs TRBV3-1 and TRBJ2-1; 9 bases fit TRBD2. The CDR3 runs 13 residues. The germline CDR1 and CDR2 sequences are LGHDT and YNNKEL (reference sequence). J was trimmed by 8 bases and V by 4 bases; bases with no gene match: 3. CDR3 DNA sequence: TGTGCCAGCAGCCCCGGACTAGCGTATGAGCAGTTCTTC. This translates into CASSPGLAYEQFF.

The chain combines TRBV29-1 with TRBJ2-5, with TRBD1 as a possible D gene (6 bases). Germline V lookup: CDR1 SQVTM, CDR2 ANQGSEA. V lost 4 bases to trimming and J lost 3 bases, with 9 bases between them. The CDR3 sequence is 12 residues long. As DNA, the CDR3 is TGCAGCGTTGCGGCAGGGGAAGAGACCCAGTACTTC. Translated: CSVAAGEETQYF.

This sequence joins TRBV7-2 and TRBJ1-5, with D tentatively TRBD1 (5 bases). Deletions cut 5 bases from V and 4 bases from J, with 6 bases between. This CDR3 is 12 amino acids long. Germline V CDR1 and CDR2: SGHTA, FQGNSA. CDR3 DNA sequence: TGTGCCAGCAGCCAGGGTAATCAGCCCCAGCATTTT. It yields the protein CASSQGNQPQHF.

V usage is TRBV7-9 and J usage is TRBJ2-7; TRBD1 might be the D (6 bases). The CDR3 consists of 15 residues. The V end lost 4 bases, the J end lost 5 bases, and 18 bases lay between the germline ends. The germline CDR1 and CDR2 sequences are SEHNR and FQNEAQ (reference sequence). The CDR3 bases are TGTGCCAGCAGCTCGACAGGTTCAAAGCCCCACGAGCAGTACTTC. The encoded protein is CASSSTGSKPHEQYF.

A word on this clonotype: The junction does not match germline at one end; this may be a read error. The chain employs TRBV29-1 and TRBJ2-7; 7 bases line up with TRBD1. The CDR3 is 15 residues long. Germline assignment: CDR1 SQVTM and CDR2 ANQGSEA. CDR3 nucleotide sequence: TGCAGCGTCGACGGACTCCAGGGGGAATCCTACGAGCAGCACTTC. Translating gives CSVDGLQGESYEQHF.

The chain carries TRBV13 and TRBJ2-5, with D perhaps TRBD1 (5 bases). The CDR3 spans 12 residues. V lost 4 bases to trimming and J lost 2 bases, with 5 bases between them. Germline V CDR1 and CDR2: PRHDT, FYEKMQ (reference sequence). CDR3 protein: CASSSGQETQYF. The CDR3 coding sequence is TGTGCCAGCAGCTCAGGGCAAGAGACCCAGTACTTC.

The chain has TRBV5-1 and TRBJ1-3; tentative D call: TRBD1 (6 bases). Germline V lookup: CDR1 SGHRS, CDR2 YFSETQ. CDR3 size: 16 residues. Trimming shortened V by 0 bases and J by 4 bases, and 14 bases separated the two germline ends. CDR3 in amino acids: CASSLDREGVGNTIYF. CDR3 bases: TGCGCCAGCAGCTTGGACAGGGAGGGAGTCGGAAACACCATATATTTT.

This chain uses TRBV29-1 with TRBJ1-2, with TRBD1 as a possible D gene (5 bases). The CDR3 loop spans 12 amino acids. Germline V gene lookup returns CDR1 SQVTM and CDR2 ANQGSEA. Trimming took 7 bases from V and 8 from J, leaving 17 bases between them. CDR3 region: CSAPGSSRGYTF. CDR3 bases: TGCAGCGCCCCAGGGAGTTCACGGGGCTACACCTTC. The entire variable domain, with the rest obtained from reference TRBV29-1 and TRBJ1-2, is as follows: SAVISQKPSRDICQRGTSLTIQCQVDSQVTMMFWYRQQPGQSLTLIATANQGSEATYESGFVIDKFPISRPNLTFSTLTVSNMSPEDSSIYLCSAPGSSRGYTFGSGTRLTVV.

The chain links TRBV4-1 to TRBJ1-2; D is unclear. The CDR3 runs 15 residues. Germline V gene sequence: CDR1 MGHRA, CDR2 YSYEKL. The V gene lost 0 bases and the J gene lost 5 bases, with 13 bases spanning the gap. The CDR3 loop is CASSQDGSPSYGYTF. CDR3 coding DNA: TGCGCCAGCAGCCAAGACGGCAGTCCCTCATATGGCTACACCTTC.

The chain links TRBV7-9 to TRBJ1-2, with 7 nucleotides matching TRBD1. Germline V gives CDR1 SEHNR, CDR2 FQNEAQ (reference sequence). Trimming removed 4 bases from V and 4 bases from J; junction bases left unmatched: 9. CDR3 length: 15 amino acids. The CDR3 here is CASSSRQGGFYGYTF. DNA of the CDR3: TGTGCCAGCAGCTCCCGACAGGGAGGGTTCTATGGCTACACCTTC.

There are a few counts of this clonotype. J is TRBJ2-7 and V is TRBV30; D is unresolved. V gave up 5 bases and J gave up 4 bases, with 18 bases separating them. From germline, CDR1 is GTSNPN and CDR2 SVGIG (reference sequence). The CDR3 sequence is 14 residues long. CDR3 residues: CAWSGRKPRYEQYF. CDR3 in DNA: TGTGCCTGGTCGGGCCGAAAGCCACGGTACGAGCAGTACTTC.

V is TRBV12-3 or TRBV12-4 and J is TRBJ2-7; 8 bases align to TRBD2. V was clipped by 2 bases and J by 6 bases; unmatched bases: 15. The CDR3 totals 17 residues. DNA for the CDR3: TGTGCCAGCAGTTTACGCTACCTTCCCCCTGCGGGGGGCGAGCAGTACTTC. It codes for CASSLRYLPPAGGEQYF.

This sequence joins TRBV20-1 and TRBJ2-5, with 14 bases lining up with TRBD2. Germline-derived CDR1 and CDR2 are DFQATT and SNEGSKA (reference sequence). Trimming took 6 bases from V and 1 from J; bases not matched to a gene: 13. This CDR3 has 18 amino acids. The CDR3: CSAKSPGTSGGPQETQYF. The CDR3 bases are TGCAGTGCCAAATCACCCGGGACTAGCGGGGGACCCCAAGAGACCCAGTACTTC.

The chain joins TRBV13 to TRBJ2-7; D is undetermined. The CDR3 is made up of 13 amino acids. Germline CDR1 PRHDT, CDR2 FYEKMQ (reference sequence). V was clipped by 6 bases and J by 2 bases, with 11 bases between them. CDR3 DNA: TGTGCCAGCAGTCCTCTTCGAGCCTACGAGCAGTACTTC. Translation: CASSPLRAYEQYF.

This clonotype has just a few counts. This chain uses TRBV7-8 with TRBJ1-1; D call uncertain. The V gene's germline CDR1 is SGHVS and CDR2 FQNEAQ. V gave up 3 bases and J gave up 1 base, with 9 bases separating them. This CDR3 has 14 residues. CDR3 amino acids: CASSFDTSNTEAFF. CDR3 in DNA: TGTGCCAGCAGCTTCGACACGTCGAACACTGAAGCTTTCTTT.

The rearrangement uses TRBV3-1 and TRBJ2-7; no clear D. Germline V gene sequence: CDR1 LGHDT, CDR2 YNNKEL (reference sequence). This CDR3 contains 15 residues. V was pared by 0 bases and J by 2 bases, with 11 bases between. Here the CDR3 DNA reads TGTGCCAGCAGCCAAGATTACCAGGCCGCCTACGAGCAGTACTTC. This gives the protein CASSQDYQAAYEQYF.

CDR3 sequence (DNA): TGCAGTGCCCGAAGGGGGACGCAGGAAGAGACCCAGTACTTC. Its protein is CSARRGTQEETQYF. The rearrangement joins TRBV20-1 to TRBJ2-5; D is possibly TRBD1 (6 bases). Trimming stripped 6 bases from V and 3 bases from J, with 17 bases between. The length of the CDR3 is 14 residues. The germline V gene encodes CDR1 DFQATT and CDR2 SNEGSKA (reference sequence).

This chain links TRBV9 with TRBJ2-7; 9 bases fit TRBD1. Germline-derived CDR1 and CDR2 are SGDLS and YYNGEE. CDR3 size: 16 residues. V was pared by 1 base and J by 3 bases, with 8 bases of the junction left unmatched. CDR3 sequence: CASSVTGGSVYYEQYF. CDR3 nucleotides: TGTGCCAGCAGCGTAACAGGGGGCTCAGTCTACTACGAGCAGTACTTC.

This rearrangement joins TRBV4-1 to TRBJ1-2; 8 bases are a match to TRBD1. Germline loops: CDR1 MGHRA, CDR2 YSYEKL. Trimming cost V 1 base and J 5 bases; bases outside gene matches: 6. The CDR3 loop spans 15 amino acids. CDR3 sequence (DNA): TGCGCCAGCAGCCAAGTTCAGGGGGCGATTTATGGCTACACCTTC. It codes for CASSQVQGAIYGYTF.

This chain joins TRBV20-1 and TRBJ2-2; 7 bases align to TRBD2. The trim removed 5 bases at V and 1 base at J, leaving 4 bases unmatched. Germline V lookup: CDR1 DFQATT, CDR2 SNEGSKA (reference sequence). This CDR3 spans 14 amino acids. The CDR3 here is CSALAGVNTGELFF. The CDR3 nucleotides are TGCAGTGCTTTAGCGGGTGTGAACACCGGGGAGCTGTTTTTT.